Listed here is a single T cell receptor beta chain. The target antigen is unknown. V shed 5 bases and J 0 bases; nucleotides not matched to a gene: 8. The CDR3 extends over 16 amino acids. The germline V gene has CDR1 SNHLY and CDR2 FYNNEI. These data belong to a study of response to subunit inactivated influenza vaccine. Using its own MiXCR run on the RT-PCR reads, TCRdb lists one record per CDR3 protein. In the table there are 530,000 or so distinct CDR3 sequences, roughly 27% of which are singletons. General study points: After each seasonal influenza vaccination, few new T cells are recruited, the authors suggested.

Sequenced material: CD4+ T cells sorted from PBMCs, taken 4 to 6 days after vaccination. The gene calls are TRBV2 and TRBJ1-1, with 8 positions matching TRBD1. This sequence was found in a man aged 45 to 65 who received an inactivated influenza vaccine. The CDR3 bases are TGTGCCAGCAGTCGTTCGGCAGGGGGCATGAACACTGAAGCTTTCTTT. Protein product: CASSRSAGGMNTEAFF.